The clone carrying this T cell receptor (beta chain) was observed many times. Its antigen is not known. This CDR3 region has 10 residues. Trimming shortened V by 11 bases and J by 7 bases, and 11 bases separated the two germline ends. This sample is drawn from a study of T cells in Graves' hyperthyroidism and ophthalmopathy. Clinical symptoms, serum thyroxine, TRAb, thyroid ultrasound and orbital computed tomography established diagnosis. First hyperthyroidism diagnosis is when the blood sample was obtained, before any ophthalmopathy symptoms. Amplified TCR beta CDR3 regions came from RNA transcripts. The HTBI primer set served for first-round RT-PCR of the TCR CDR3. One entry per CDR3 protein results from TCRdb running MiXCR on the multiplex PCR reads. Of about 180,000 distinct CDR3 sequences listed, approximately 9% are singletons. Regarding the study as a whole: Blood also held most thyroid clonotypes expanded beyond 0.001. A model built on 13 V-J features separated ophthalmopathy from stable hyperthyroidism.

The sequenced sample was blood. This receptor was taken from a woman aged 18 to 35 with Graves' hyperthyroidism that later progressed to Graves' ophthalmopathy. The rearrangement joins TRBV12-3 or TRBV12-4 to TRBJ1-1, with D unresolved. CDR3 residues: CALGRDEAFF. The CDR3 bases are TGTGCCTTAGGAAGGGATGAAGCTTTCTTT.